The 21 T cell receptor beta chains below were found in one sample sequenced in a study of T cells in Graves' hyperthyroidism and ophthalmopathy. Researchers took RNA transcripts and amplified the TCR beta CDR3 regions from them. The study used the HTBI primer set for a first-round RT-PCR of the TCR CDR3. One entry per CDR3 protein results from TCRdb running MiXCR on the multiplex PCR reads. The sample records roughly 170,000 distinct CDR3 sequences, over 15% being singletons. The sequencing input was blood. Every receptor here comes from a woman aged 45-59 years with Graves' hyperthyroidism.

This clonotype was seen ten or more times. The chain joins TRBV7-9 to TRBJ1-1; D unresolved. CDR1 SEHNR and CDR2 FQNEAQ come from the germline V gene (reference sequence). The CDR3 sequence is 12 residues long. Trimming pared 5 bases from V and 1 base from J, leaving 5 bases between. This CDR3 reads CASSASNTEAFF. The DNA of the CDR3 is TGTGCCAGCAGCGCCTCGAACACTGAAGCTTTCTTT.

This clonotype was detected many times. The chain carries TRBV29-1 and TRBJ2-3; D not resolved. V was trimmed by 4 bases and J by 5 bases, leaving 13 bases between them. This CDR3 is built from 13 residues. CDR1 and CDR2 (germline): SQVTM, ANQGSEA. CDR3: CSVVGWEEDTQYF. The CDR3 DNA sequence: TGCAGCGTTGTAGGATGGGAAGAAGATACGCAGTATTTT.

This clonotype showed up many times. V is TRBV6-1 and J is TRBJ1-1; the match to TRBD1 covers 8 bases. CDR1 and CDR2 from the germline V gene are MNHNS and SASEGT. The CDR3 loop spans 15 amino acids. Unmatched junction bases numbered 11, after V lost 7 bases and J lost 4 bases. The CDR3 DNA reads TGTGCCAGCACCTACGGACAGGGAGCTTCCACTGAAGCTTTCTTT. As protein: CASTYGQGASTEAFF.

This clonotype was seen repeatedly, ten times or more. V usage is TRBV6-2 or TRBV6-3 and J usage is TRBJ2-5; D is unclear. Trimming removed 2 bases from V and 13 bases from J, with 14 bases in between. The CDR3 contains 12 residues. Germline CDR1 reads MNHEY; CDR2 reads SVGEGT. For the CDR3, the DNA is TGTGCCAGCAGTTACAGGAACCACTATCCGTACTTC. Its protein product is CASSYRNHYPYF.

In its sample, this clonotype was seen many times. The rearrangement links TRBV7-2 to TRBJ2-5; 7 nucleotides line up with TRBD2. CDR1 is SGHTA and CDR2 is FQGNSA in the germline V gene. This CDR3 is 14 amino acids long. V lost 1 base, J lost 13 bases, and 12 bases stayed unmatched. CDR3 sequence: CASSLGLAAPSGYF. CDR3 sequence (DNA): TGTGCCAGCAGCTTAGGGCTAGCGGCCCCATCGGGGTACTTC.

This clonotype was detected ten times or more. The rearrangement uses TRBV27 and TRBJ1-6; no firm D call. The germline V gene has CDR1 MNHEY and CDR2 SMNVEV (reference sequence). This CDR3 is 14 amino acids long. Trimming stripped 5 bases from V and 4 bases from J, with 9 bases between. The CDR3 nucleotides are TGTGCCAGCAGTCCCCGGGGTTATAATTCACCCCTCCACTTT. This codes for CASSPRGYNSPLHF.

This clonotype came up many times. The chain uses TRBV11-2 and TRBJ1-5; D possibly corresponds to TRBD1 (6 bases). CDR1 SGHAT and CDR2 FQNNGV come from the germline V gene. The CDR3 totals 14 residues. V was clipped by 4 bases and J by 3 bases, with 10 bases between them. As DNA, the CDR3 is TGTGCCAGCAGCTGGGGGGGGGCCAATCAGCCCCAGCATTTT. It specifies CASSWGGANQPQHF.

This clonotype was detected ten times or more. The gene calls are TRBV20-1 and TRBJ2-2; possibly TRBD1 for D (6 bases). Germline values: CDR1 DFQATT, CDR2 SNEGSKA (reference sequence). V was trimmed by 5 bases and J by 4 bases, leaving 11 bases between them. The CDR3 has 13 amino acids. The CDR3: CSAPLRGTGELFF. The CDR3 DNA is TGCAGTGCTCCGCTCAGGGGCACCGGGGAGCTGTTTTTT.

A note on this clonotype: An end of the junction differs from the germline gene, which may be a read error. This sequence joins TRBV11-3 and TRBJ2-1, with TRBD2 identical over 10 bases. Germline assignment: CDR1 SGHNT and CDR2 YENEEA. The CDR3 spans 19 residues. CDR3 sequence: CAGSLVGKEGLAGVDEQFF. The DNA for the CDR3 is TGTGCCGGCAGCTTAGTGGGCAAAGAAGGGCTAGCGGGGGTCGATGAGCAGTTCTTC.

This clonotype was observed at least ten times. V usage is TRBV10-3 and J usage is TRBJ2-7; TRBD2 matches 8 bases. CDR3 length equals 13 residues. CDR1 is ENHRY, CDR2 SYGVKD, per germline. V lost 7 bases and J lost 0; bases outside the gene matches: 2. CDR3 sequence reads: CAIKLAGSYEQYF. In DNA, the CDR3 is TGTGCCATCAAGCTAGCGGGCTCCTACGAGCAGTACTTC.

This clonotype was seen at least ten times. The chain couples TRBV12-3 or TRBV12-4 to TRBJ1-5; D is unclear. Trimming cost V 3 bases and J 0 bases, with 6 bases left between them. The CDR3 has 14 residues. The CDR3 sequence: CASSFIDSNQPQHF. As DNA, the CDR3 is TGTGCCAGCAGTTTTATCGATAGCAATCAGCCCCAGCATTTT.

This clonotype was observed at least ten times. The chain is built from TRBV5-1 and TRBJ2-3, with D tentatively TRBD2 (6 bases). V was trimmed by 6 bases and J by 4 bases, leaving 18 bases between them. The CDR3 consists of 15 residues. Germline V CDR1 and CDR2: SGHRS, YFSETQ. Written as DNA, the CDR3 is TGCGCCAGCAAGAGGGGCGGGGATGTTGCAGATACGCAGTATTTT. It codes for CASKRGGDVADTQYF. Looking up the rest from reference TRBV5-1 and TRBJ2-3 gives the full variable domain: KAGVTQTPRYLIKTRGQQVTLSCSPISGHRSVSWYQQTPGQGLQFLFEYFSETQRNKGNFPGRFSGRQFSNSRSEMNVSTLELGDSALYLCASKRGGDVADTQYFGPGTRLTVL.

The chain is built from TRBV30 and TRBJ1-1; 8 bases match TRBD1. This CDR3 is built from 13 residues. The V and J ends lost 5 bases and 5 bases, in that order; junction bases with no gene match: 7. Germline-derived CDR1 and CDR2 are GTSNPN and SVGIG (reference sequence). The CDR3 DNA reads TGTGCCTGGGGTACAGGGGGTGGAACTGAAGCTTTCTTT. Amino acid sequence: CAWGTGGGTEAFF.

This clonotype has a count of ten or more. The CDR3 nucleotides read TGTGCCAGCAGTTTGGGCCCCGTCTTGGAGACCCAGTACTTC. This gives the protein CASSLGPVLETQYF. The chain is built from TRBV12-3 or TRBV12-4 and TRBJ2-5; no reliable D call. Trimming shortened V by 3 bases and J by 5 bases, and 13 bases separated the two germline ends. CDR3 length equals 14 residues.

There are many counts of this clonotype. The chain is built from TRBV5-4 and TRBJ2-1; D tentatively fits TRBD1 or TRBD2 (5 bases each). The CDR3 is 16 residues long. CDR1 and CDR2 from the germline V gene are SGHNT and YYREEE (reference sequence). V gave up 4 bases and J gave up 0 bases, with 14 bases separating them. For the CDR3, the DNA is TGTGCCAGCAGCCCAGGGACGGCGAGCTCCTACAATGAGCAGTTCTTC. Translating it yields CASSPGTASSYNEQFF.

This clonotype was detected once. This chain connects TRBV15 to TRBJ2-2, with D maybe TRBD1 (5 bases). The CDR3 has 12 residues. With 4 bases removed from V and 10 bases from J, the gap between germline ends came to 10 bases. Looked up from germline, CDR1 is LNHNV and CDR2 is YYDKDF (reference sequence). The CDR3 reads CATSNQGLELFF. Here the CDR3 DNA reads TGTGCCACCAGCAATCAGGGTTTGGAGCTGTTTTTT.

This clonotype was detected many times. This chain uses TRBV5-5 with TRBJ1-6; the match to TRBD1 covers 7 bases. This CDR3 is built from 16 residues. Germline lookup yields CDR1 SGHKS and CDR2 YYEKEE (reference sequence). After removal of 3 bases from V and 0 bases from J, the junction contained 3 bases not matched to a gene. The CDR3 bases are TGTGCCAGCAGCTCACAGGGGAGCTCCTATAATTCACCCCTCCACTTT. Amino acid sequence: CASSSQGSSYNSPLHF.

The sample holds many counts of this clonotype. The CDR3 is CASSRSGGWSTDTQYF. The DNA of the CDR3 is TGTGCCAGCAGCAGGAGCGGGGGGTGGAGCACAGATACGCAGTATTTT. V and J are TRBV9 and TRBJ2-3; 9 bases line up with TRBD2. CDR3 length: 16 amino acids. Germline trimming cut 4 bases from V and 0 bases from J; bases unmatched to any gene: 6. Germline V gene lookup returns CDR1 SGDLS and CDR2 YYNGEE.

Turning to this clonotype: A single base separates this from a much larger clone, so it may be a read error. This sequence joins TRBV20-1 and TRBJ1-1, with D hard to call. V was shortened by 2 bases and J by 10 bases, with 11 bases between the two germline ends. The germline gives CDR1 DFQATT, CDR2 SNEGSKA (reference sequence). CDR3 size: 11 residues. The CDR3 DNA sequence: TGCAGTGCTAGAAGAGAGGTTGGAGCTTTCTTT. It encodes CSARREVGAFF.

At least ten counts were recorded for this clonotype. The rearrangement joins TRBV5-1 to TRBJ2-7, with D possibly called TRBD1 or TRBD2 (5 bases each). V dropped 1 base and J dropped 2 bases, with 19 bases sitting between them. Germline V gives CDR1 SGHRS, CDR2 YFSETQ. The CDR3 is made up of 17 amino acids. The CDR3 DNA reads TGCGCCAGCAGCTTGCGGGGCGGCACGTCTGCGCCCTACGAGCAGTACTTC. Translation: CASSLRGGTSAPYEQYF.

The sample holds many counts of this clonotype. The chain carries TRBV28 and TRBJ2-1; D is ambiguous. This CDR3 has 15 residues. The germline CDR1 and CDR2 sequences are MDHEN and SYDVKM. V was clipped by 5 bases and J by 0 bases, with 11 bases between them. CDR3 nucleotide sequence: TGTGCCAGCAGTCCCGGGTTATACTCCTACAATGAGCAGTTCTTC. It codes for CASSPGLYSYNEQFF. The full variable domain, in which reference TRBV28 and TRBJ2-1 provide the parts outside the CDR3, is DVKVTQSSRYLVKRTGEKVFLECVQDMDHENMFWYRQDPGLGLRLIYFSYDVKMKEKGDIPEGYSVSREKKERFSLILESASTNQTSMYLCASSPGLYSYNEQFFGPGTRLTVL.